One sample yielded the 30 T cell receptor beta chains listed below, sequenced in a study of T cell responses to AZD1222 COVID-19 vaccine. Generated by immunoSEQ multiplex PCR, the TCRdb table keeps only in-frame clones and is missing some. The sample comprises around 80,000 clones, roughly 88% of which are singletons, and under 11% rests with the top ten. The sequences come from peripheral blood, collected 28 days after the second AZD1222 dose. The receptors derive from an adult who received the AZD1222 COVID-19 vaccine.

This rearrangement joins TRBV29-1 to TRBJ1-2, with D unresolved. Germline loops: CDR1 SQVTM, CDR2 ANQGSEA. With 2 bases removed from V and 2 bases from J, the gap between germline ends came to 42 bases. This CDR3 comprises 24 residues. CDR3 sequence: CSVERVKTGEGVGFKEESNYGYTF. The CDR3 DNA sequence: TGCAGCGTTGAAAGGGTAAAAACTGGTGAAGGCGTCGGTTTCAAGGAGGAATCGAACTATGGCTACACCTTC.

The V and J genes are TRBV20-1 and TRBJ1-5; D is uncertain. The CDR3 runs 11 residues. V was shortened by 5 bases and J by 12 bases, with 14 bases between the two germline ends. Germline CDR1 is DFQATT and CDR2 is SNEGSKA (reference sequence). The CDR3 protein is CSAGTGFSQHF. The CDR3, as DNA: TGCAGTGCTGGAACGGGTTTTAGCCAGCATTTT.

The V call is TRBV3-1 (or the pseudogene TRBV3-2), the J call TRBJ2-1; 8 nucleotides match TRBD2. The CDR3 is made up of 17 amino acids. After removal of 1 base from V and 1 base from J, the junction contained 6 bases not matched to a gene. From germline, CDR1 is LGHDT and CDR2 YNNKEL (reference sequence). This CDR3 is CASSQVRGGRSYNEQFF. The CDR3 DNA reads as TGTGCCAGCAGCCAAGTCCGGGGGGGGAGGTCCTACAATGAGCAGTTCTTC.

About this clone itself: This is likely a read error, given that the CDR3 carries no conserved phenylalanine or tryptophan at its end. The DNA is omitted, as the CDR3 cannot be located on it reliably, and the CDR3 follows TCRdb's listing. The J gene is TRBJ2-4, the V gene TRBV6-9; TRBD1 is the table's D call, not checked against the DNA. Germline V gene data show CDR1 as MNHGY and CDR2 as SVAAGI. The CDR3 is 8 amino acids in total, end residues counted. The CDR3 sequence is CASSETLA.

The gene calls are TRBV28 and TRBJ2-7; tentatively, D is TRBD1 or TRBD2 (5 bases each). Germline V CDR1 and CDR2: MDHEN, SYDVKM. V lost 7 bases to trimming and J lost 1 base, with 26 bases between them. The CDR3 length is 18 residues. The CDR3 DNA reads TGTGCCAGCACCCAACCTGGGGCAAAGGGACCCTTTTCCTACGAGCAGTACTTC. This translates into CASTQPGAKGPFSYEQYF.

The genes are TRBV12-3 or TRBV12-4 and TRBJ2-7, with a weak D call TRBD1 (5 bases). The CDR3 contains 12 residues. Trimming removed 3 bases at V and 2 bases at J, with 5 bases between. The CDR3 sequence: CASSLTAYEQYF. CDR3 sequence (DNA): TGTGCCAGCAGTTTGACAGCCTACGAGCAGTACTTC.

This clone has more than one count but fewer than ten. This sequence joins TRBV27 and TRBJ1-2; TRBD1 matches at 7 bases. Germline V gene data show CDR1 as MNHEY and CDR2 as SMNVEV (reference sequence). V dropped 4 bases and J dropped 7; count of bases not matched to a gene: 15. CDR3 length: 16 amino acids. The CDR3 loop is CASSSAAGLSGGGYTF. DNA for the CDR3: TGTGCCAGCAGTTCGGCCGCCGGTTTATCAGGGGGTGGCTACACCTTC.

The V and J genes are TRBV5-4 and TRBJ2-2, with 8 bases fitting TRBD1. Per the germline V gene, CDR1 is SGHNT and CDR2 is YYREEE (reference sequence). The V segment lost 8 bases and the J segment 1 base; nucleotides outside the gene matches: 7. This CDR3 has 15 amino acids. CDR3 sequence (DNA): TGTGCCAGTAAGAAAGGGACAGGGAACACCGGGGAGCTGTTTTTT. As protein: CASKKGTGNTGELFF.

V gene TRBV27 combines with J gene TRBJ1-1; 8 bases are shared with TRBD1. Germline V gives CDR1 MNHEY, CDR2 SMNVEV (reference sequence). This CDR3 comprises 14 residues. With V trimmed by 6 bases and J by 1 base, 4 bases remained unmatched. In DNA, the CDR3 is TGTGCCAGCAGACTTGACAGGGGGAACACTGAAGCTTTCTTT. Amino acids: CASRLDRGNTEAFF.

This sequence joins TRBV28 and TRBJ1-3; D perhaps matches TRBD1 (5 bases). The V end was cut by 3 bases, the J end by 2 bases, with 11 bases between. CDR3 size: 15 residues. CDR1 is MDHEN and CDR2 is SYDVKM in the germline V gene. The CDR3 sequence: CASSFQGITGNTIYF. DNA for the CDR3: TGTGCCAGCAGTTTTCAGGGAATAACTGGAAACACCATATATTTT.

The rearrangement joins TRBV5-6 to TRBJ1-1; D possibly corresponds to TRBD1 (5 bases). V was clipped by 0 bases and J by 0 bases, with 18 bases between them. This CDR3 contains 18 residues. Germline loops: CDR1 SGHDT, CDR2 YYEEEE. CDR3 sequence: CASSLGRTPREMNTEAFF. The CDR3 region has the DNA TGTGCCAGCAGCTTGGGGCGGACACCTCGCGAAATGAACACTGAAGCTTTCTTT.

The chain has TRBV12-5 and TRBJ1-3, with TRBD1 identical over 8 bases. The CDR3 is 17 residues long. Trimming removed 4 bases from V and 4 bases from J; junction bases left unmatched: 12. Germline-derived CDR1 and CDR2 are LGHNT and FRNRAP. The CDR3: CASGCIPDRGKGNTIYF. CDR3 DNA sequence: TGTGCTAGTGGTTGCATCCCCGACAGGGGTAAGGGAAACACCATATATTTT.

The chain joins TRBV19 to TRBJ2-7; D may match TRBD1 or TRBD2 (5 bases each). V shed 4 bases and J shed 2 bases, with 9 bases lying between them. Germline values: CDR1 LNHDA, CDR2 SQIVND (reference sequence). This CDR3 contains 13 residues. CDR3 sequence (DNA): TGTGCCAGTAGTAGGGACCGAGCCTACGAGCAGTACTTC. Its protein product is CASSRDRAYEQYF.

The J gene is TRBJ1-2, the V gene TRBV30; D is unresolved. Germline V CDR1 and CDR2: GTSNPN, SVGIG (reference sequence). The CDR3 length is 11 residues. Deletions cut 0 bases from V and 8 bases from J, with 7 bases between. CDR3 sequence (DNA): TGTGCCTGGAGTGTACGAGAGGGCTACACCTTC. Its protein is CAWSVREGYTF.

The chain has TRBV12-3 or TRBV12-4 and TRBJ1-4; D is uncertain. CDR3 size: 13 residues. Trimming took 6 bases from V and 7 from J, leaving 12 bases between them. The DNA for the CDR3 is TGTGCCAGCAGCCGCGCCCGGGGTGAAAAACTGTTTTTT. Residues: CASSRARGEKLFF.

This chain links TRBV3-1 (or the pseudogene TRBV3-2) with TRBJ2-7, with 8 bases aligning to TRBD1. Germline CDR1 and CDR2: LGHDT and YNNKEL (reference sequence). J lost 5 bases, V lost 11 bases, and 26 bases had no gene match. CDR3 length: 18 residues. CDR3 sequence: CAQSQGSGGFKVNDEQYF. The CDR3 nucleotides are TGTGCCCAGTCCCAGGGGTCAGGGGGCTTTAAGGTTAACGACGAGCAGTACTTC.

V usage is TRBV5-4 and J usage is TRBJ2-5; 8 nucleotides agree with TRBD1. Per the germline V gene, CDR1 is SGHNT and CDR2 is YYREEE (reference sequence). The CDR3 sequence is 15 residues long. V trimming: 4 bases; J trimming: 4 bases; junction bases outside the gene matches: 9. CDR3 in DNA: TGTGCCAGCAGCCGCGAACGACAGGGGAGAGAGACCCAGTACTTC. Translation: CASSRERQGRETQYF.

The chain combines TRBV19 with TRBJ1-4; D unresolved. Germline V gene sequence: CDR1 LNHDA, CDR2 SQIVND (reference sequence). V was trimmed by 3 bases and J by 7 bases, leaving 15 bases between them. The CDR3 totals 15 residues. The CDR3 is CASSMFSPSREKLFF. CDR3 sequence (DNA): TGTGCCAGTAGTATGTTTTCCCCCAGTCGTGAAAAACTGTTTTTT.

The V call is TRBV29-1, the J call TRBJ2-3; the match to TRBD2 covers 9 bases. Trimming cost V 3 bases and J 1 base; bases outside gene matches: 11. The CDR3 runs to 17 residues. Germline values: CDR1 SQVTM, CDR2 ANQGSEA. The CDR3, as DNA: TGCAGCGTTGAGGCCTCTCCTAGCGGGGCACGCACAGATACGCAGTATTTT. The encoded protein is CSVEASPSGARTDTQYF.

The CDR3 sequence: CASSIWGRLQGFLDQPQHF. The CDR3 nucleotides read TGTGCCAGTAGTATTTGGGGGAGATTACAGGGCTTCCTCGATCAGCCCCAGCATTTT. The chain has TRBV19 and TRBJ1-5; weak D call: TRBD1 (6 bases). The V end lost 3 bases, the J end lost 5 bases, and 26 bases lay between the germline ends. CDR3 length: 19 residues. The germline V gene has CDR1 LNHDA and CDR2 SQIVND (reference sequence).

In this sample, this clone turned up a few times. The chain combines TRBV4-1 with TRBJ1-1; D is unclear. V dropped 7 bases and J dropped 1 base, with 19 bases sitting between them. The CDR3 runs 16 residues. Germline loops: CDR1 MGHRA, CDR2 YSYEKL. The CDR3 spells CASNPTWGSENTEAFF. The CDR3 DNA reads TGCGCCAGCAACCCCACCTGGGGATCCGAGAACACTGAAGCTTTCTTT.

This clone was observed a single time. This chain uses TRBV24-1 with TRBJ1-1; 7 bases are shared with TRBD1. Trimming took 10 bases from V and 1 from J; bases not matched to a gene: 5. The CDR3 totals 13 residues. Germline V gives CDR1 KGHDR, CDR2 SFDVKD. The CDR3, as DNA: TGTGCCACACAGGGGAATCGGAACACTGAAGCTTTCTTT. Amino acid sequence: CATQGNRNTEAFF.

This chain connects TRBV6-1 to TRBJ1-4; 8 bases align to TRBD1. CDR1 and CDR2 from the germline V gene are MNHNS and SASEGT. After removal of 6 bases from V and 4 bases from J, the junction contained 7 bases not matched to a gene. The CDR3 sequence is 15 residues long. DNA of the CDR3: TGTGCCAGCAGGCTCGGACAGGGCGGTAATGAAAAACTGTTTTTT. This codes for CASRLGQGGNEKLFF.

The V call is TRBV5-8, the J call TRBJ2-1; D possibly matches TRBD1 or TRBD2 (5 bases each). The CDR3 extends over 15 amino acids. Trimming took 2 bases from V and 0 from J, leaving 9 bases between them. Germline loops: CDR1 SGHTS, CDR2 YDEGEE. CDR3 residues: CASSFGTGSYNEQFF. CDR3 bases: TGTGCCAGCAGCTTTGGGACGGGCTCCTACAATGAGCAGTTCTTC.

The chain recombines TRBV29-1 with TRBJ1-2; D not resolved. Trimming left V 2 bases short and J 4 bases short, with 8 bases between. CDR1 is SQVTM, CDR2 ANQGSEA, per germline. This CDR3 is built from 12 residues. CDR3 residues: CSVEIGVYGYTF. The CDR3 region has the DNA TGCAGCGTTGAAATTGGGGTCTATGGCTACACCTTC.

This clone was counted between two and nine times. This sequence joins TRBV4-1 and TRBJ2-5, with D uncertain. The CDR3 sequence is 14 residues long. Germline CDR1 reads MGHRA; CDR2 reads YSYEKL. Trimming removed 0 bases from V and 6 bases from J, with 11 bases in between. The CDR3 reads CASSQDQLTKTQYF. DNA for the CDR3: TGCGCCAGCAGCCAAGATCAGCTGACGAAGACCCAGTACTTC.

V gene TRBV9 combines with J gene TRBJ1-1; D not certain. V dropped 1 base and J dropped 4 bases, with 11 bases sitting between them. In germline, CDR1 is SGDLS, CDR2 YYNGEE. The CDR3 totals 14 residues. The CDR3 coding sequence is TGTGCCAGCAGCGTAAAAAGTGTGGGCACTGAAGCTTTCTTT. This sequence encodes CASSVKSVGTEAFF. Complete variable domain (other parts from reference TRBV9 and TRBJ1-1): DSGVTQTPKHLITATGQRVTLRCSPRSGDLSVYWYQQSLDQGLQFLIQYYNGEERAKGNILERFSAQQFPDLHSELNLSSLELGDSALYFCASSVKSVGTEAFFGQGTRLTVV.

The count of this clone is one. The CDR3 sequence: CASKRTSINTGELFF. Written as DNA, the CDR3 is TGCGCCAGCAAACGAACTAGCATTAACACCGGGGAGCTGTTTTTT. The chain uses TRBV5-1 and TRBJ2-2; D possibly corresponds to TRBD2 (6 bases). V dropped 6 bases and J dropped 2 bases, with 14 bases sitting between them. Germline lookup yields CDR1 SGHRS and CDR2 YFSETQ. This CDR3 has 15 amino acids.

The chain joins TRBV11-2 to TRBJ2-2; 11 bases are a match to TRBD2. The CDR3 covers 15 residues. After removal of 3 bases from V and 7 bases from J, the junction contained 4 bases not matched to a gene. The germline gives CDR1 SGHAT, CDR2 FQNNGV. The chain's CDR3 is CASSLTSGVVGELFF. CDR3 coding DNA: TGTGCCAGCAGCTTGACTAGCGGGGTTGTCGGGGAGCTGTTTTTT.

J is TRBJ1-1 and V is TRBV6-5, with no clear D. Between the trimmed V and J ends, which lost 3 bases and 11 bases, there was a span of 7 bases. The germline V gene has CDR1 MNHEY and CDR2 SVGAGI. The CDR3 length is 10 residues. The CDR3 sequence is CASSYSTAFF. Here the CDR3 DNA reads TGTGCCAGCAGTTATTCAACGGCTTTCTTT.